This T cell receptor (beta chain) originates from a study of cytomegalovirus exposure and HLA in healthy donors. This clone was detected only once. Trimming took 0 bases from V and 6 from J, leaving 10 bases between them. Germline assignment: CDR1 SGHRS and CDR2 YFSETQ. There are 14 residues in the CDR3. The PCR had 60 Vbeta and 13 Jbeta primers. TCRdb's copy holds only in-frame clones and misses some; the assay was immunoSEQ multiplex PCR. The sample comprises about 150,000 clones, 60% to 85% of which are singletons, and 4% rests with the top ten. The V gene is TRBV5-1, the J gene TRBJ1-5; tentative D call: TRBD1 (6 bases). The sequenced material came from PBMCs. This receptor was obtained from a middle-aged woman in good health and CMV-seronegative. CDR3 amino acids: CASSLAGESQPQHF. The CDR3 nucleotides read TGCGCCAGCAGCTTGGCAGGGGAAAGTCAGCCCCAGCATTTT.